The T cell receptor beta chain described here comes from a study of T cell responses to AZD1222 COVID-19 vaccine. Profiling relied on immunoSEQ multiplex PCR, and the TCRdb table lists in-frame clones only, not all of them. The data hold 170,000 or so clones, with around nine tenths observed a single time. The CDR3 consists of 13 residues. The V gene end was trimmed by 6 bases and the J gene end by 8 bases; junction bases not matched to a gene: 9. The receptor comes from an adult in good health. V is TRBV12-3 or TRBV12-4 and J is TRBJ2-5, with 7 bases fitting TRBD2. The sequenced sample was peripheral blood, obtained on day 0 of AZD1222 vaccination. The CDR3 here is CASSPGTIATQYF. CDR3 DNA sequence: TGTGCCAGCAGCCCGGGGACTATTGCAACCCAGTACTTC.